This T cell receptor beta chain was identified during a study of cytomegalovirus exposure and HLA in healthy donors. As concerns this clone: No antigen is known for it.

Overall study findings and caveats: Some V segments, including TRBV6-2 and TRBV6-3, were excluded as indistinguishable.

A multiplex PCR was run with 60 Vbeta primers and 13 Jbeta primers. Only in-frame clones appear in the TCRdb table, and some are missing; sequencing was by immunoSEQ multiplex PCR. The sample includes around 91,000 clones, roughly 84% of them seen just once. V lost 4 bases and J lost 6; bases outside the gene matches: 1. Germline-derived CDR1 and CDR2 are MNHNS and SASEGT. This CDR3 region has 14 residues. The sequence came from a young man in good health and CMV-seronegative. Sample: PBMCs. The gene calls are TRBV6-1 and TRBJ2-1; 12 bases match TRBD2. The CDR3 loop reads CASSATSGGNEQFF. CDR3 coding DNA: TGTGCCAGCAGTGCGACTAGCGGGGGCAATGAGCAGTTCTTC.